The clone carrying this T cell receptor (beta chain) showed up many times. Its antigen is not known. Cells sorted as Tregs were CD4+, CD25+ and CD127-/low. V was trimmed by 2 bases and J by 3 bases, leaving 10 bases between them. The CDR3 contains 15 residues. CDR1 and CDR2 (germline): MNHEY, SVGEGT. Via MiXCR, TCRdb re-called the 5' RACE reads, giving one row per CDR3 protein. The data contain 35,000 to 50,000 distinct CDR3 sequences, 20% to 25% of them singletons. Study-level findings and limits: The TCR gene usage of tumor memory CD4+ T cells clustered together with blood and lymph node memory CD4+ cells and with lymph node naive CD4+ cells. Greatest tumor Treg TCR overlap was with tumor naive CD4+ cells.

The gene calls are TRBV6-2 or TRBV6-3 and TRBJ2-2, with D unclear. The sample consisted of Tregs sorted from blood. This receptor was taken from a female donor with breast cancer. CDR3 bases: TGTGCCAGCAGTTACGGGATCGTACACACCGGGGAGCTGTTTTTT. The encoded protein is CASSYGIVHTGELFF.